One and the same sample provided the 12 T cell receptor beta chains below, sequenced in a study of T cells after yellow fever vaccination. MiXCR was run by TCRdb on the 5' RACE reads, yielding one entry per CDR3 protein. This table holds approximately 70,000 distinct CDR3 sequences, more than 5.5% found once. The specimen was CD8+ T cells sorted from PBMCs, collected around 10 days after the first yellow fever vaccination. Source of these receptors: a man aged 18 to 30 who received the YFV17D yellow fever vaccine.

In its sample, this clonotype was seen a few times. CDR3 nucleotide sequence: TGTGCCAGCAGCCAAGAATCGGGGCTAGCCAAAAACATTCAGTACTTC. The encoded protein is CASSQESGLAKNIQYF. The chain couples TRBV4-2 to TRBJ2-4; perhaps D is TRBD1 or TRBD2 (5 bases each). The ends were cut back, 0 bases at V and 0 bases at J, with 9 bases in the middle. In germline, CDR1 is LGHNA, CDR2 YNFKEQ. There are 16 residues in the CDR3.

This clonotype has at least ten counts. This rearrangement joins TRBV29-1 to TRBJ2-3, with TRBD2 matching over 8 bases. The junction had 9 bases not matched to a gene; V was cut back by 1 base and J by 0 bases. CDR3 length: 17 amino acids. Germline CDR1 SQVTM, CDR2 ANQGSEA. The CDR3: CSVEVWSGGQSTDTQYF. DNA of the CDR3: TGCAGCGTTGAAGTCTGGAGCGGGGGCCAAAGCACAGATACGCAGTATTTT.

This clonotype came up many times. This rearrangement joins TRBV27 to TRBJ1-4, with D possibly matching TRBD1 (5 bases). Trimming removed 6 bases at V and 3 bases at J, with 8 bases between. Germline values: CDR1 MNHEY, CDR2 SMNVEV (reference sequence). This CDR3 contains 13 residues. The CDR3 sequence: CASRRGSNEKLFF. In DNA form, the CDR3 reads TGTGCCAGCAGACGGGGCTCTAATGAAAAACTGTTTTTT.

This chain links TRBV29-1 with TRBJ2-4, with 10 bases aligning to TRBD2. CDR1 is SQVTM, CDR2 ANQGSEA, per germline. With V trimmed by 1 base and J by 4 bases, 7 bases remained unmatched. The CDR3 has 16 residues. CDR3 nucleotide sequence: TGCAGCGTTGAAGGAAGGACTAGCGGTCTTAAAAACATTCAGTACTTC. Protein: CSVEGRTSGLKNIQYF.

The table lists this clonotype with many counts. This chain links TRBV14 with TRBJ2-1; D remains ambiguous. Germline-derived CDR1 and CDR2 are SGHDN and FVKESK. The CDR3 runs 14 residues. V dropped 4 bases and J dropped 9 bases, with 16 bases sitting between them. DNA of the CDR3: TGTGCCAGCAGCCGTTCGATATCACTTTCTGAGCAGTTCTTC. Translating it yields CASSRSISLSEQFF.

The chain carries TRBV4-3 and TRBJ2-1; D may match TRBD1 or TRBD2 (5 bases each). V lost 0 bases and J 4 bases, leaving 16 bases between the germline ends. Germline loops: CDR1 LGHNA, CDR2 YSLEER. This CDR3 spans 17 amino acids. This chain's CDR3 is CASSQEPGTGIYNEQFF. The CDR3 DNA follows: TGCGCCAGCAGCCAAGAGCCCGGGACGGGGATTTACAATGAGCAGTTCTTC.

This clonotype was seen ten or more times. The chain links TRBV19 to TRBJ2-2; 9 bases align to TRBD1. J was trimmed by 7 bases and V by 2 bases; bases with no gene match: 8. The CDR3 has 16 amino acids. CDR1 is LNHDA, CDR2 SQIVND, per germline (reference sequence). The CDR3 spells CASSITGTGYVGELFF. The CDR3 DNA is TGTGCCAGTAGTATAACGGGGACAGGGTACGTCGGGGAGCTGTTTTTT. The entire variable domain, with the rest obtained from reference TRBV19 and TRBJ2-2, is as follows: DGGITQSPKYLFRKEGQNVTLSCEQNLNHDAMYWYRQDPGQGLRLIYYSQIVNDFQKGDIAEGYSVSREKKESFPLTVTSAQKNPTAFYLCASSITGTGYVGELFFGEGSRLTVL.

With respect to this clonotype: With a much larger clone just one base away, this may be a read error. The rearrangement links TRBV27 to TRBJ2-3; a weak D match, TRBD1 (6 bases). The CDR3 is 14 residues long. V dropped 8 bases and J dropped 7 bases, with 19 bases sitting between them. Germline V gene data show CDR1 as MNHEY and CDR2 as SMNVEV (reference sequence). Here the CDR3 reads CASGPYRELNTQYF. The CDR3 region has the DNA TGTGCCAGCGGACCTTACAGGGAGCTGAATACGCAGTATTTT.

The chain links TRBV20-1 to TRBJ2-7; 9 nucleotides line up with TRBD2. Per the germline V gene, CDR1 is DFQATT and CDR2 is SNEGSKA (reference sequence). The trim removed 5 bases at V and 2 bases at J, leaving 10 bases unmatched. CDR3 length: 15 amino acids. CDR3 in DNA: TGCAGTGCTTATGACTCGACTAGCGGAGCCTACGAGCAGTACTTC. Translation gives CSAYDSTSGAYEQYF.

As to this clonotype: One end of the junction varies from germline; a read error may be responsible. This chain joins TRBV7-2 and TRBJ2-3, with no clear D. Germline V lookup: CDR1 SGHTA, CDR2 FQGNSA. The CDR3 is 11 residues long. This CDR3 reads CDSSNTDTQYF. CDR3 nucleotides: TGTGACAGCAGCAACACAGATACGCAGTATTTT.

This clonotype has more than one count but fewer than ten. The CDR3 region is CASSLSRQSSYNEQFF. The CDR3 DNA follows: TGCGCCAGCAGCTTGTCGAGACAAAGCTCCTACAATGAGCAGTTCTTC. The J gene is TRBJ2-1, the V gene TRBV5-1; D remains ambiguous. The germline CDR1 and CDR2 sequences are SGHRS and YFSETQ. CDR3 length equals 16 residues. Trimming left V 1 base short and J 0 bases short, with 11 bases between.

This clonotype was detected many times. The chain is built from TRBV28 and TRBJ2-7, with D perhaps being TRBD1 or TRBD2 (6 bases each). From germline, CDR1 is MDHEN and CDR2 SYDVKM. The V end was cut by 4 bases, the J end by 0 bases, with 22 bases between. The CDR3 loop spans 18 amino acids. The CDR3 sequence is CASSYTGAILQDSYEQYF. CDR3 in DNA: TGTGCCAGCAGTTATACGGGGGCGATCCTCCAAGACTCCTACGAGCAGTACTTC.